This T cell receptor beta chain was retrieved from a study of blood T cell repertoires in COVID-19. Study as a whole: The United States, Italy and Spain provided the acute and convalescent COVID-19 samples. PBMCs, B-cell-depleted T cells, or T cells provided the cDNA or gDNA that made up the material.

V lost 3 bases and J 7 bases, leaving 7 bases between the germline ends. Germline lookup yields CDR1 SNHLY and CDR2 FYNNEI. The length of the CDR3 is 13 residues. Study processing details: Reference gene primer amplification yielded estimated nucleated cell counts. Here immunoSEQ multiplex PCR was the method, and the copy in TCRdb shows in-frame clones only, minus some. V and J calls and clone size are as listed in that table; D and trimming were resolved from the DNA. The repertoire holds 190,000 or so clones, with approximately 91% as singletons. The origin of this receptor is a man aged 35-49 years with acute or convalescent COVID-19. J is TRBJ1-6 and V is TRBV2; D is uncertain. Sequencing was done on a sample of peripheral blood. The CDR3 loop reads CASSDENNSPLHF. CDR3 coding DNA: TGTGCCAGCAGTGATGAGAACAATTCACCCCTCCACTTT.